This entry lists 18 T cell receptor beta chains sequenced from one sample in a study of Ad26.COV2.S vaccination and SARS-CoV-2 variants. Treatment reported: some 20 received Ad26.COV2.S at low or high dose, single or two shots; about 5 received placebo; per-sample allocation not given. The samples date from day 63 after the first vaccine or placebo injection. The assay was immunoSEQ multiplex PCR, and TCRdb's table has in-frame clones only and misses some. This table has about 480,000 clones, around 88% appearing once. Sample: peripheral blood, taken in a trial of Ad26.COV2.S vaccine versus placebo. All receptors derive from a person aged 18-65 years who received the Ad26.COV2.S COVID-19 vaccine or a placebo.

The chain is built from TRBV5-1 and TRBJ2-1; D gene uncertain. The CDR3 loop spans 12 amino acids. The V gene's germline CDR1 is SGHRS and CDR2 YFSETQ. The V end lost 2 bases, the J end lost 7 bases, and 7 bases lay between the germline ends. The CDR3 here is CASSLGKNEQFF. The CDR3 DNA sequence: TGCGCCAGCAGCTTAGGGAAGAATGAGCAGTTCTTC. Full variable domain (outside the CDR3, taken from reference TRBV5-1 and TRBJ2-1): KAGVTQTPRYLIKTRGQQVTLSCSPISGHRSVSWYQQTPGQGLQFLFEYFSETQRNKGNFPGRFSGRQFSNSRSEMNVSTLELGDSALYLCASSLGKNEQFFGPGTRLTVL.

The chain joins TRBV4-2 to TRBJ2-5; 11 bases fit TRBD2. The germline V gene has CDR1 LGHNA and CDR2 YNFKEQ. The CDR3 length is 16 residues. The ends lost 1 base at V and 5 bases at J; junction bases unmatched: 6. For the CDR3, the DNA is TGTGCCAGCAGCCAAGCGACTAGCGGGACGGGCGAGACCCAGTACTTC. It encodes CASSQATSGTGETQYF.

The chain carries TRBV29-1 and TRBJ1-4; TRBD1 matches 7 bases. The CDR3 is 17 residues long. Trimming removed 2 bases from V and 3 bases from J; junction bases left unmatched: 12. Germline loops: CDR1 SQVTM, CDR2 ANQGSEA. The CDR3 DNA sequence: TGCAGCGTTGAATACGGGGCAGGGGGTGCGGCTAATGAAAAACTGTTTTTT. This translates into CSVEYGAGGAANEKLFF.

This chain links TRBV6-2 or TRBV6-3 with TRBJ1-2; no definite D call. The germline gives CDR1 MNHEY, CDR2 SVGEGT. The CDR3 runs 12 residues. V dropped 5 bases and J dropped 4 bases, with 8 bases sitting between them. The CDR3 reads CASSDRTYGYTF. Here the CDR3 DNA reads TGTGCCAGCAGTGATAGGACCTATGGCTACACCTTC.

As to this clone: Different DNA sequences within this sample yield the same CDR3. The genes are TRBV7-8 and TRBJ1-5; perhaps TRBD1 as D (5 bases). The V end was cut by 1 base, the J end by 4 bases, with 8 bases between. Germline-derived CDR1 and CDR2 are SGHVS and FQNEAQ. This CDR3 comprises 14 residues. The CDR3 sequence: CASSLGGGNQPQHF. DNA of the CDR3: TGTGCCAGCAGCTTAGGGGGGGGTAATCAGCCCCAGCATTTT.

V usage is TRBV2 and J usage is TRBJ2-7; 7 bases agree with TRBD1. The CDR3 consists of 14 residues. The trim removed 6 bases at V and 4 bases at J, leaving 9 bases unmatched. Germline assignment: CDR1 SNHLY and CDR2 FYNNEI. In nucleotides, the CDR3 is TGTGCCAGCAGGAGGACAGGCGGTGGTTACGAGCAGTACTTC. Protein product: CASRRTGGGYEQYF.

CDR3 in amino acids: CATSREWNQPQHF. The CDR3 DNA sequence: TGTGCCACCAGCAGAGAGTGGAATCAGCCCCAGCATTTT. The chain couples TRBV15 to TRBJ1-5; D ambiguous. Between the trimmed V and J ends, which lost 0 bases and 4 bases, there was a span of 4 bases. CDR1 is LNHNV and CDR2 is YYDKDF in the germline V gene (reference sequence). The CDR3 loop spans 13 amino acids.

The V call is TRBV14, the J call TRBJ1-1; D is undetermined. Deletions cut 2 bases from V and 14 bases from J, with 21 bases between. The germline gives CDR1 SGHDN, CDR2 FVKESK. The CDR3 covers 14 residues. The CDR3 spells CASSQFDRPRSWFF. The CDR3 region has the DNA TGTGCCAGCAGCCAATTCGATCGACCAAGGTCTTGGTTCTTT. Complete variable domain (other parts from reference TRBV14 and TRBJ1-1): EAGVTQFPSHSVIEKGQTVTLRCDPISGHDNLYWYRRVMGKEIKFLLHFVKESKQDESGMPNNRFLAERTGGTYSTLKVQPAELEDSGVYFCASSQFDRPRSWFFGQGTRLTVV.

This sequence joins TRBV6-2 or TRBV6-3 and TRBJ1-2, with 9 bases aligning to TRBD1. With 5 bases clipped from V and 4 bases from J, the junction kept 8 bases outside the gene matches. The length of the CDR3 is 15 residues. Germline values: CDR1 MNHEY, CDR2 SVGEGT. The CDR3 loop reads CASSTPGQGFYGYTF. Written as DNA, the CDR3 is TGTGCCAGCAGTACACCGGGACAGGGATTCTATGGCTACACCTTC.

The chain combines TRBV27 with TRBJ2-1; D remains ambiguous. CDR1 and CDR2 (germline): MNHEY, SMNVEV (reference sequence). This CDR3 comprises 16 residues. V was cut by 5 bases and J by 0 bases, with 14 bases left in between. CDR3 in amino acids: CASSASWFSSYNEQFF. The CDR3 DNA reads TGTGCCAGCAGTGCCTCTTGGTTCTCCTCCTACAATGAGCAGTTCTTC.

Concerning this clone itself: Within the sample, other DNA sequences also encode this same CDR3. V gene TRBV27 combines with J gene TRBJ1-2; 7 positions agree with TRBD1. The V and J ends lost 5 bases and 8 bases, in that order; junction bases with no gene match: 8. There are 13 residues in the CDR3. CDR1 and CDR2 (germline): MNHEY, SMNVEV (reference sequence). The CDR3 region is CASSPSGGRGYTF. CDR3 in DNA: TGTGCCAGCAGTCCCTCAGGGGGTCGGGGCTACACCTTC.

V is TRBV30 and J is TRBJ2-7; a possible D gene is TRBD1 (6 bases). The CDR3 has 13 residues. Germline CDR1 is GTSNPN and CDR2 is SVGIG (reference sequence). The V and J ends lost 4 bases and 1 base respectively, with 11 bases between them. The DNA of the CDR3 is TGTGCCTGGAACGACAGGAAATCCTACGAGCAGTACTTC. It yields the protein CAWNDRKSYEQYF.

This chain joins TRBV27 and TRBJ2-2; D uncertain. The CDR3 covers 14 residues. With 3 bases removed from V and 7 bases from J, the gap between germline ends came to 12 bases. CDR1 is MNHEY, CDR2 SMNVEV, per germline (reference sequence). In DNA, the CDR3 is TGTGCCAGCAGTTTTGCACTGTTCGGCGGGGAGCTGTTTTTT. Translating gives CASSFALFGGELFF.

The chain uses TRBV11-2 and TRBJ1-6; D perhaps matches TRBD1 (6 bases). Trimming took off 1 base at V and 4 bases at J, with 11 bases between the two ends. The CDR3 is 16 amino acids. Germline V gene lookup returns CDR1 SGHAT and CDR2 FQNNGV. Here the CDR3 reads CASSLAPRGYNSPLHF. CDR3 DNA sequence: TGTGCCAGCAGCTTAGCCCCGAGGGGGTATAATTCACCCCTCCACTTT.

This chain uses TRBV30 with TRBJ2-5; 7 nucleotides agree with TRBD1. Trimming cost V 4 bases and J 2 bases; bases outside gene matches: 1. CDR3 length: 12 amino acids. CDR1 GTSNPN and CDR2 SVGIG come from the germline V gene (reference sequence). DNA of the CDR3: TGTGCCTGGAAGGGACAGCAAGAGACCCAGTACTTC. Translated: CAWKGQQETQYF.

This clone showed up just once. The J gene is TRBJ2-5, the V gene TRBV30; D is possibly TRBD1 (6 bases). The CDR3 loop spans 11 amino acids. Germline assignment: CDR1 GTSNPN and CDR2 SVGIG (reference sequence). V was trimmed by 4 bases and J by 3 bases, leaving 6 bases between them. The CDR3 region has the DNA TGTGCCTGGAAGGGGGAAGAGACCCAGTACTTC. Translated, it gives CAWKGEETQYF.

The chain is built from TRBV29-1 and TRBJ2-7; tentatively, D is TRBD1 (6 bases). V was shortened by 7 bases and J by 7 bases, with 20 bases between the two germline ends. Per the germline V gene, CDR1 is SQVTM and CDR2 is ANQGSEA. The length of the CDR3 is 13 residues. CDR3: CSGTTPQGTEQYF. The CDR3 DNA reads TGCAGCGGTACTACACCACAGGGCACTGAGCAGTACTTC.

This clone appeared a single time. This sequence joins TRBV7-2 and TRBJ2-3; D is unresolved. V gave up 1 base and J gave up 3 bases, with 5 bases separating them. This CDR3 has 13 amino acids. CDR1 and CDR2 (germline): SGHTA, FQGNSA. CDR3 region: CASSLDPTDTQYF. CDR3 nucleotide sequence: TGTGCCAGCAGCTTAGACCCGACAGATACGCAGTATTTT.